The 29 T cell receptor beta chains below come from one sample, sequenced in a study of CD8+CD57+ T cells in acquired aplastic anemia. By flow cytometry, patients selected for sequencing had shown an expansion of CD8+CD57+ cells. Investigators profiled TCR beta VDJ and CDR3 from genomic DNA template. One entry per CDR3 protein, called by TCRdb with MiXCR from the reads. The data contain 190,000 or so distinct CDR3 sequences, less than 60% of them singletons. The sequencing input was sorted CD4+, CD8+, or CD8+CD57+ T cells (not recorded which) from PBMCs. The receptors originated from a human donor with aplastic anemia.

At least ten counts were recorded for this clonotype. This chain links TRBV19 with TRBJ2-7, with TRBD1 matching over 10 bases. Germline values: CDR1 LNHDA, CDR2 SQIVND (reference sequence). Unmatched junction bases numbered 8, after V lost 7 bases and J lost 5 bases. The CDR3 is 14 residues long. This CDR3 reads CASNQPGQGNEQYF. CDR3 DNA: TGTGCCAGTAATCAACCGGGACAGGGGAACGAGCAGTACTTC. Full variable domain (rest looked up from reference TRBV19 and TRBJ2-7): DGGITQSPKYLFRKEGQNVTLSCEQNLNHDAMYWYRQDPGQGLRLIYYSQIVNDFQKGDIAEGYSVSREKKESFPLTVTSAQKNPTAFYLCASNQPGQGNEQYFGPGTRLTVT.

This clonotype was observed many times. The CDR3 DNA reads as TGTGCCAGCAGCTCCAGACAGGGGGCTAACTATGGCTACACCTTC. It encodes CASSSRQGANYGYTF. The chain joins TRBV7-8 to TRBJ1-2, with 9 nucleotides matching TRBD1. The germline CDR1 and CDR2 sequences are SGHVS and FQNEAQ. Unmatched junction bases numbered 3, after V lost 4 bases and J lost 0 bases. The CDR3 extends over 15 amino acids.

The rearrangement joins TRBV5-1 to TRBJ1-1, with 7 bases matching TRBD1. The V gene's germline CDR1 is SGHRS and CDR2 YFSETQ. With V trimmed by 5 bases and J by 3 bases, 13 bases remained unmatched. CDR3 size: 16 residues. Here the CDR3 DNA reads TGCGCCAGCAGTCAGGGGGGGCCGGGGTACGACACTGAAGCTTTCTTT. This codes for CASSQGGPGYDTEAFF.

This chain joins TRBV2 and TRBJ2-7; TRBD1 might be the D (6 bases). This CDR3 region has 15 residues. With 6 bases removed from V and 0 bases from J, the gap between germline ends came to 15 bases. The V gene's germline CDR1 is SNHLY and CDR2 FYNNEI. This CDR3 is CASSQPGQHSYEQYF. The CDR3 DNA is TGTGCCAGCAGCCAACCGGGACAACACTCCTACGAGCAGTACTTC.

At least ten counts were recorded for this clonotype. CDR3 residues: CSAVLAGAKETQYF. The CDR3, as DNA: TGCAGTGCCGTCCTAGCGGGGGCTAAAGAGACCCAGTACTTC. The rearrangement links TRBV20-1 to TRBJ2-5; TRBD2 agrees at 10 bases. V lost 6 bases to trimming and J lost 3 bases; unmatched junction nucleotides: 7. The CDR3 totals 14 residues. Germline V gene sequence: CDR1 DFQATT, CDR2 SNEGSKA (reference sequence).

This clonotype appeared many times. The chain is built from TRBV12-3 or TRBV12-4 and TRBJ2-2; maybe TRBD1 (6 bases). V gave up 5 bases and J gave up 4 bases, with 11 bases separating them. The CDR3 extends over 14 amino acids. CDR3 loop: CASSLRDTTGELFF. Here the CDR3 DNA reads TGTGCCAGCAGTCTCCGGGACACCACCGGGGAGCTGTTTTTT.

On this clonotype itself: A single base separates this from a much larger clone, so it may be a read error. The CDR3 spells CTSSQVQGTGELFF. CDR3 bases: TGTACCAGCAGCCAGGTTCAGGGGACCGGGGAGCTGTTTTTT. The chain is built from TRBV12-3 or TRBV12-4 and TRBJ2-2; D might be TRBD1 (6 bases). The CDR3 is 14 amino acids.

Points on this clonotype: One end of the junction varies from germline; a read error may be responsible. CDR3: CASTRVATNEKLVF. The CDR3 DNA sequence: TGTGCCAGCACCAGGGTTGCAACTAATGAAAAACTGGTTTTC. The chain uses TRBV28 and TRBJ1-4; tentatively, D is TRBD1 (5 bases). Germline CDR1 and CDR2: MDHEN and SYDVKM. CDR3 length equals 14 residues.

As to this clonotype: This CDR3 fails to terminate in the conserved phenylalanine or tryptophan, so it likely reflects a read error. The rearrangement joins TRBV29-1 to TRBJ2-7; D might be TRBD2 (6 bases). The CDR3 has 12 amino acids. Trimming cost V 8 bases and J 5 bases, with 16 bases left between them. Looked up from germline, CDR1 is SQVTM and CDR2 is ANQGSEA. CDR3 sequence reads: CSSFSPGDEQYS. The CDR3 DNA reads TGCAGCTCATTCAGTCCGGGGGACGAGCAGTACTCC.

This chain links TRBV10-2 with TRBJ2-7; D remains unclear. V lost 5 bases, J lost 4 bases, and 18 bases lay in between. CDR1 WSHSY and CDR2 SAAADI come from the germline V gene. The CDR3 length is 15 residues. CDR3 amino acids: CASSPEGRVGYEQYF. The CDR3 DNA reads TGCGCCAGCAGTCCCGAAGGTAGGGTAGGTTACGAGCAGTACTTC.

The rearrangement uses TRBV2 and TRBJ2-6; no definite D call. V dropped 7 bases and J dropped 2 bases, with 9 bases sitting between them. The CDR3 totals 14 residues. CDR1 and CDR2 (germline): SNHLY, FYNNEI. The CDR3 reads CASTLEAGANVLTF. CDR3 bases: TGTGCCAGCACCTTAGAGGCTGGGGCCAACGTCCTGACTTTC.

This clonotype was observed many times. The chain recombines TRBV10-3 with TRBJ1-1; D remains unclear. Germline V CDR1 and CDR2: ENHRY, SYGVKD. This CDR3 is 13 amino acids long. V was clipped by 0 bases and J by 7 bases, with 9 bases between them. CDR3 sequence: CAISESKRDEAFF. In DNA form, the CDR3 reads TGTGCCATCAGTGAGTCGAAAAGGGATGAAGCTTTCTTT.

This clonotype was observed a few times. This may be a read error: a much more frequent sequence differs by one nucleotide. This rearrangement joins TRBV12-3 or TRBV12-4 to TRBJ2-6, with D perhaps matching TRBD1 (5 bases). V was cut by 8 bases and J by 0 bases, with 11 bases left in between. The CDR3 is made up of 15 amino acids. CDR3 residues: CASAPTASGANVLTF. The CDR3 region has the DNA TGTGCCAGCGCCCCGACAGCCTCTGGGGCCAACGTCCTGACTTTC.

This clonotype was seen ten or more times. The V call is TRBV10-3, the J call TRBJ2-7, with a possible D match to TRBD1 (7 bases). Germline assignment: CDR1 ENHRY and CDR2 SYGVKD. Trimming removed 7 bases from V and 7 bases from J, with 23 bases in between. This CDR3 spans 15 amino acids. The CDR3 here is CAITPVGGGLGEQYF. In nucleotides, the CDR3 is TGTGCCATCACCCCGGTTGGAGGGGGCTTAGGAGAGCAGTACTTC.

This sequence joins TRBV2 and TRBJ2-5; D remains ambiguous. Germline V gene sequence: CDR1 SNHLY, CDR2 FYNNEI. V gave up 5 bases and J gave up 5 bases, with 9 bases separating them. The CDR3 is made up of 12 amino acids. CDR3 coding DNA: TGTGCCAGCAGTTTTAATTCCGAGACCCAGTACTTC. It translates to CASSFNSETQYF. The variable domain in full, with the rest retrieved from reference TRBV2 and TRBJ2-5, is EPEVTQTPSHQVTQMGQEVILRCVPISNHLYFYWYRQILGQKVEFLVSFYNNEISEKSEIFDDQFSVERPDGSNFTLKIRSTKLEDSAMYFCASSFNSETQYFGPGTRLLVL.

This clonotype was recorded only once. Possible read error: a much larger clone is one base away. The rearrangement uses TRBV4-1 and TRBJ1-5; possibly TRBD1 for D (6 bases). The CDR3 totals 15 residues. The V and J ends lost 5 bases and 4 bases respectively, with 15 bases between them. Per germline, CDR1 MGHRA and CDR2 YSYEKL. Here the CDR3 DNA reads TGCGCCAGCAGCGACCGGGGGGGCCCGAATCAGCCCCAGCATTTT. Translated: CASSDRGGPNQPQHF.

This clonotype appeared a few times. V and J are TRBV10-3 and TRBJ2-2, with TRBD2 matching over 12 bases. V was clipped by 10 bases and J by 7 bases; unmatched bases: 10. CDR3 length equals 15 residues. Germline assignment: CDR1 ENHRY and CDR2 SYGVKD. This CDR3 reads CATRRLAGVGGELFF. The CDR3 region has the DNA TGTGCCACCCGGAGACTAGCGGGAGTGGGCGGGGAGCTGTTTTTT.

This clonotype was counted at least ten times. The chain carries TRBV27 and TRBJ1-6; D is uncertain. Germline V gives CDR1 MNHEY, CDR2 SMNVEV (reference sequence). Trimming cost V 2 bases and J 8 bases, with 4 bases left between them. CDR3 length: 12 amino acids. Written as DNA, the CDR3 is TGTGCCAGCAGTTTACGGGATTCACCCCTCCACTTT. Its protein is CASSLRDSPLHF.

This rearrangement joins TRBV25-1 to TRBJ2-7; 9 positions match TRBD2. The V segment lost 9 bases and the J segment 3 bases; nucleotides outside the gene matches: 12. The CDR3 covers 15 residues. Germline lookup yields CDR1 MGHDK and CDR2 SYGVNS. The CDR3 loop is CASGGSGRYYYEQYF. The CDR3 coding sequence is TGTGCCAGTGGAGGAAGCGGGAGGTACTACTACGAGCAGTACTTC.

This clonotype occurred many times. The chain combines TRBV11-2 with TRBJ2-3; TRBD2 matches at 10 bases. V was pared by 1 base and J by 1 base, with 2 bases of the junction left unmatched. This CDR3 has 16 amino acids. Per germline, CDR1 SGHAT and CDR2 FQNNGV. The DNA of the CDR3 is TGTGCCAGCAGCTTAGTCGGGACTAGCGGCACAGATACGCAGTATTTT. Protein: CASSLVGTSGTDTQYF.

This clonotype was detected only a few times. J is TRBJ2-2 and V is TRBV7-2; D possibly corresponds to TRBD1 (6 bases). Germline values: CDR1 SGHTA, CDR2 FQGNSA. This CDR3 is 17 amino acids long. V gave up 0 bases and J gave up 6 bases, with 17 bases separating them. The CDR3 DNA is TGTGCCAGCAGCTTAGCGGGGCTAGGGGGAACTGCCGGGGAGCTGTTTTTT. Translated, it gives CASSLAGLGGTAGELFF.

The chain links TRBV11-1 to TRBJ2-7; 14 bases are a match to TRBD2. V shed 5 bases and J 5 bases; nucleotides not matched to a gene: 8. This CDR3 contains 16 residues. Germline lookup yields CDR1 SGHAT and CDR2 FQDESV (reference sequence). CDR3 in DNA: TGTGCCAGCAGCCCGGGGGGACTAGCGGGAGTTGACGAGCAGTACTTC. It is translated as CASSPGGLAGVDEQYF.

This clonotype was recorded many times. The chain combines TRBV29-1 with TRBJ1-3; a possible D gene is TRBD1 (5 bases). Germline-derived CDR1 and CDR2 are SQVTM and ANQGSEA. The CDR3 runs 13 residues. V was pared by 7 bases and J by 4 bases, with 14 bases between. CDR3 residues: CSAISGGGNTIYF. CDR3 nucleotides: TGCAGCGCCATCTCGGGGGGAGGAAACACCATATATTTT.

The CDR3 DNA is TGTGCCAGCAGCCGCGCACAGGAGGAAAAACTGTTTTTT. Its protein is CASSRAQEEKLFF. The chain joins TRBV7-9 to TRBJ1-4, with a tentative D call TRBD1 (5 bases). V was shortened by 5 bases and J by 8 bases, with 12 bases between the two germline ends. This CDR3 is built from 13 residues. CDR1 SEHNR and CDR2 FQNEAQ come from the germline V gene (reference sequence).

A word on this clonotype: Because it lacks the conserved phenylalanine or tryptophan at the end, this CDR3 is likely a read error. V and J are TRBV25-1 and TRBJ2-5, with D perhaps matching TRBD1 (6 bases). The V gene's germline CDR1 is MGHDK and CDR2 SYGVNS. The CDR3 has 12 amino acids. Trimming removed 8 bases from V and 5 bases from J, with 12 bases in between. CDR3 amino acids: CASGPGAETQYL. In DNA, the CDR3 is TGTGCCAGCGGACCAGGGGCGGAGACCCAGTACCTC.

The chain couples TRBV20-1 to TRBJ1-6; no clear D gene. CDR3 length: 19 amino acids. V was cut by 3 bases and J by 2 bases, with 23 bases left in between. Germline CDR1 DFQATT, CDR2 SNEGSKA (reference sequence). The CDR3 spells CSASGYLRAKDPYNSPLHF. The CDR3 bases are TGCAGTGCTAGTGGGTACCTGCGCGCTAAGGACCCCTATAATTCACCCCTCCACTTT.

This clonotype was counted a single time. The chain carries TRBV2 and TRBJ2-2; 8 nucleotides align to TRBD2. The length of the CDR3 is 15 residues. From germline, CDR1 is SNHLY and CDR2 FYNNEI. CDR3 region: CASQLADTNTGELFF. The CDR3 DNA reads TGTGCTAGCCAACTAGCGGATACGAACACCGGGGAGCTGTTTTTT.

In regard to this clonotype: At one end, the junction sequence differs from germline, possibly due to a read error. The chain links TRBV11-2 to TRBJ2-2; the D gene is possibly TRBD2 (5 bases). The germline V gene encodes CDR1 SGHAT and CDR2 FQNNGV. The CDR3 has 15 residues. CDR3 sequence (DNA): TGTGCCAGCAGCTTAGAAGCTCTAATCACCGGGGAGCTGTCTTTT. This translates into CASSLEALITGELSF.

Concerning this clonotype: A much more abundant neighbour one base away suggests this may be a read error. The rearrangement uses TRBV10-2 and TRBJ2-3, with 8 bases identical to TRBD2. The CDR3 is 15 residues long. The germline V gene encodes CDR1 WSHSY and CDR2 SAAADI. CDR3 nucleotide sequence: TGTGCCAGCAGTACCCCTAGCGGGAGCACAGATACGCAGTATTTT. As protein: CASSTPSGSTDTQYF.